The 16 T cell receptor beta chains below all came from one sample that was sequenced in a study of blood T cell repertoires in COVID-19. Sequencing was performed with immunoSEQ multiplex PCR; in TCRdb, only in-frame clones are kept and a portion is missing. The sample shows around 150,000 clones, over 60% of them seen only once. The sample was peripheral blood. The receptors come from a man aged 60-69 years with acute or convalescent COVID-19.

The chain links TRBV19 to TRBJ1-2; perhaps TRBD1 as D (5 bases). Trimming shortened V by 5 bases and J by 0 bases, and 19 bases separated the two germline ends. Germline CDR1 is LNHDA and CDR2 is SQIVND (reference sequence). The CDR3 is made up of 17 amino acids. CDR3 residues: CASSRNSYRRANYGYTF. CDR3 coding DNA: TGTGCCAGTAGTCGTAATTCCTACAGGCGCGCTAACTATGGCTACACCTTC.

The chain combines TRBV15 with TRBJ1-1; tentatively, D is TRBD1 (5 bases). The CDR3 is 15 residues long. Germline V lookup: CDR1 LNHNV, CDR2 YYDKDF (reference sequence). Trimming shortened V by 0 bases and J by 4 bases, and 12 bases separated the two germline ends. CDR3 sequence: CATSRDGQGSTEAFF. CDR3 in DNA: TGTGCCACCAGCAGAGATGGGCAGGGTAGCACTGAAGCTTTCTTT.

This clone was observed a few times. V and J are TRBV7-2 and TRBJ1-1; TRBD1 agrees at 8 bases. The CDR3 has 19 residues. Losses at the gene ends were 4 bases for V and 0 bases for J; bases not matched to a gene: 16. CDR1 is SGHTA and CDR2 is FQGNSA in the germline V gene. The CDR3 DNA follows: TGTGCCAGCAGCTCAAAAGTCCAGGGGGCCCAAACTATGAACACTGAAGCTTTCTTT. This sequence encodes CASSSKVQGAQTMNTEAFF.

The chain joins TRBV12-3 or TRBV12-4 to TRBJ2-2; 8 nucleotides match TRBD1. V trimming: 8 bases; J trimming: 6 bases; junction bases outside the gene matches: 2. The CDR3 has 12 residues. CDR3 DNA sequence: TGTGCCAGCGGACAGGGACCCGGGGAGCTGTTTTTT. Its translation is CASGQGPGELFF.

V and J are TRBV6-5 and TRBJ1-2, with D perhaps TRBD1 (6 bases). Trimming removed 7 bases from V and 2 bases from J, with 11 bases in between. Germline-derived CDR1 and CDR2 are MNHEY and SVGAGI. This CDR3 is 13 amino acids long. The CDR3 loop reads CASTRQDNYGYTF. Written as DNA, the CDR3 is TGTGCCAGCACCCGACAGGACAACTATGGCTACACCTTC.

This clone was counted between two and nine times. This chain connects TRBV9 to TRBJ1-4; D gene unclear. V gave up 4 bases and J gave up 8 bases, with 18 bases separating them. The CDR3 runs to 15 residues. The germline gives CDR1 SGDLS, CDR2 YYNGEE. In DNA, the CDR3 is TGTGCCAGCAGCCCCGAGGGCGGAGGAGGGGAAAAACTGTTTTTT. Translated: CASSPEGGGGEKLFF.

This chain joins TRBV7-2 and TRBJ1-2; 10 bases match TRBD1. CDR1 and CDR2 from the germline V gene are SGHTA and FQGNSA. The trim removed 5 bases at V and 2 bases at J, leaving 8 bases unmatched. This CDR3 has 16 residues. The CDR3 reads CASSDRGGQGNYGYTF. CDR3 DNA sequence: TGTGCCAGCAGCGATCGGGGGGGACAGGGGAACTATGGCTACACCTTC.

There are many counts of this clone. This CDR3 reads CASSESQGQSKAFF. In nucleotides, the CDR3 is TGTGCCAGCAGTGAATCTCAGGGACAATCTAAAGCTTTCTTT. The chain is built from TRBV25-1 and TRBJ1-1; a possible D gene is TRBD1 (6 bases). Germline CDR1 MGHDK, CDR2 SYGVNS. This CDR3 spans 14 amino acids. Deletions cut 1 base from V and 9 bases from J, with 15 bases between.

This clone was detected once. The V gene is TRBV3-1 (or the pseudogene TRBV3-2), the J gene TRBJ2-5; TRBD2 agrees at 8 bases. The trim removed 4 bases at V and 2 bases at J, leaving 12 bases unmatched. The CDR3 spans 17 residues. Germline V lookup: CDR1 LGHDT, CDR2 YNNKEL (reference sequence). The DNA of the CDR3 is TGTGCCAGCAGCCGCCGGGGGGCGGGGGGACGTCAAGAGACCCAGTACTTC. It translates to CASSRRGAGGRQETQYF.

The chain carries TRBV5-6 and TRBJ1-6, with D possibly TRBD1 on 5 matching bases. Germline-derived CDR1 and CDR2 are SGHDT and YYEEEE. There are 15 residues in the CDR3. Trimming removed 1 base at V and 2 bases at J, with 7 bases between. For the CDR3, the DNA is TGTGCCAGCAGCTTGCAGGGTCCCTATAATTCACCCCTCCACTTT. Protein: CASSLQGPYNSPLHF.

This sequence joins TRBV9 and TRBJ1-2, with TRBD1 identical over 9 bases. Trimming cost V 3 bases and J 0 bases; bases outside gene matches: 6. Looked up from germline, CDR1 is SGDLS and CDR2 is YYNGEE. The CDR3 has 16 amino acids. CDR3: CASSGGQGTPNYGYTF. DNA for the CDR3: TGTGCCAGCAGCGGGGGACAGGGAACGCCTAACTATGGCTACACCTTC.

The chain uses TRBV5-6 and TRBJ1-1; D is unresolved. This CDR3 is 13 amino acids long. The germline V gene has CDR1 SGHDT and CDR2 YYEEEE. V lost 2 bases and J lost 7, with 12 bases in between. The DNA for the CDR3 is TGTGCCAGCAGCTTTCTCTGGCGGGGTGAAGCTTTCTTT. The encoded protein is CASSFLWRGEAFF.

The V call is TRBV19, the J call TRBJ2-1; 10 bases are shared with TRBD2. The germline V gene encodes CDR1 LNHDA and CDR2 SQIVND (reference sequence). After removal of 5 bases from V and 0 bases from J, the junction contained 7 bases not matched to a gene. The CDR3 sequence is 17 residues long. The chain's CDR3 is CASSRPSGGDSYNEQFF. CDR3 bases: TGTGCCAGTAGTCGTCCTAGCGGGGGTGACTCCTACAATGAGCAGTTCTTC.

V usage is TRBV6-5 and J usage is TRBJ2-7; 9 bases align to TRBD1. The CDR3 is 14 residues long. Germline V gene lookup returns CDR1 MNHEY and CDR2 SVGAGI. V lost 6 bases and J lost 5; bases outside the gene matches: 8. CDR3 coding DNA: TGTGCCAGCAGCTTAGAGGGACAGGGAAACGAGCAGTACTTC. This encodes CASSLEGQGNEQYF.

The chain recombines TRBV13 with TRBJ1-1; weak D call: TRBD1 (6 bases). Trimming took off 5 bases at V and 6 bases at J, with 10 bases between the two ends. Per the germline V gene, CDR1 is PRHDT and CDR2 is FYEKMQ (reference sequence). The CDR3 totals 12 residues. DNA for the CDR3: TGTGCCAGCAGCATTTACAGGGCTGAAGCTTTCTTT. This encodes CASSIYRAEAFF.

The chain joins TRBV9 to TRBJ2-5; D is undetermined. Germline values: CDR1 SGDLS, CDR2 YYNGEE. This CDR3 has 15 amino acids. The V and J ends lost 0 bases and 1 base respectively, with 10 bases between them. Written as DNA, the CDR3 is TGTGCCAGCAGCGTAGCTTCTGGCCTCCAAGAGACCCAGTACTTC. It encodes CASSVASGLQETQYF.